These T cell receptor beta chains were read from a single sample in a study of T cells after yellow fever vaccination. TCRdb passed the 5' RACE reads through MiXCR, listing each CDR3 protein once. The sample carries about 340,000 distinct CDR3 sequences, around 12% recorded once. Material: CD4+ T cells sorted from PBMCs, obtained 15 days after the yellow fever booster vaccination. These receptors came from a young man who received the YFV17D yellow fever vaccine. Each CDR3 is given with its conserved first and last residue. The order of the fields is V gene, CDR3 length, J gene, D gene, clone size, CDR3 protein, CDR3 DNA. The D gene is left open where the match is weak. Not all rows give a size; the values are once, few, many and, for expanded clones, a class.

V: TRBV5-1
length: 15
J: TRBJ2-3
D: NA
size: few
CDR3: CASSLLQGIADTQYF
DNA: TGCGCCAGCAGCTTGCTTCAGGGTATCGCAGATACGCAGTATTTT

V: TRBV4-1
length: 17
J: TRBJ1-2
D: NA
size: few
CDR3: CASSPDHTPQGLFGYTF
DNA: TGCGCCAGCAGCCCAGACCATACCCCCCAGGGCCTTTTCGGCTACACCTTC

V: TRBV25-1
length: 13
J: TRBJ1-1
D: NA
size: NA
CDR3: CASSDDWNTEAFF
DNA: TGTGCCAGCAGTGACGACTGGAACACTGAAGCTTTCTTT

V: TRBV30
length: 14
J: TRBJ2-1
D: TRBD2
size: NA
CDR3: CAWSVAGGLNEQFF
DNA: TGTGCCTGGAGTGTAGCGGGGGGGCTAAATGAGCAGTTCTTC

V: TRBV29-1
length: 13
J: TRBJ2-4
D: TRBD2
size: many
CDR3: CSILVSGGNIQYF
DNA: TGCAGCATCTTGGTTTCGGGAGGAAACATTCAGTACTTC

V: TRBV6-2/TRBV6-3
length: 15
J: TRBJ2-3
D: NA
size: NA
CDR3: CASSRAHVGPDTQYF
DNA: TGTGCCAGCAGTAGGGCCCATGTCGGCCCAGATACGCAGTATTTT

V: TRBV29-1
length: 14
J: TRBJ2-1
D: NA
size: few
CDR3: CSGQRWGRGNEQFF
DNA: TGCAGCGGACAGCGTTGGGGGCGTGGCAATGAGCAGTTCTTC

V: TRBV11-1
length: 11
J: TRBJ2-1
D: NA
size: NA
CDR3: CASSASSEQFF
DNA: TGTGCCAGCAGCGCCAGTAGTGAGCAGTTCTTC

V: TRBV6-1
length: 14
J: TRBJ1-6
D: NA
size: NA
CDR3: CASSRTTPDSPLHF
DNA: TGTGCCAGCAGTAGGACTACGCCTGATTCACCCCTCCACTTT

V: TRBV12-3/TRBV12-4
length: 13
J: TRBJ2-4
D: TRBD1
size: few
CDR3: CASSRTGENIQYF
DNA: TGTGCCAGCAGTCGGACAGGGGAAAACATTCAGTACTTC

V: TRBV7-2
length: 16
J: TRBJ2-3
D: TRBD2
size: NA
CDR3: CASSSRLAGVLDTQYF
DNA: TGTGCCAGCAGCTCCCGACTAGCGGGGGTTTTAGATACGCAGTATTTT

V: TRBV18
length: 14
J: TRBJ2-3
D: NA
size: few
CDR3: CASSQTASTDTQYF
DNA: TGTGCCAGCTCACAGACAGCTAGCACAGATACGCAGTATTTT

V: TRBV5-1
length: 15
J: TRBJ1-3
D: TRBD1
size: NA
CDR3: CASSSTGGSGNTIYF
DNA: TGCGCCAGCAGCTCGACAGGGGGATCTGGAAACACCATATATTTT

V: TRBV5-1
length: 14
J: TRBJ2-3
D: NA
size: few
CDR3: CASSPGPREDTQYF
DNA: TGCGCCAGCAGCCCCGGCCCAAGGGAAGATACGCAGTATTTT

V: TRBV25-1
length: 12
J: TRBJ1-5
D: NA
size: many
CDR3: CASSVPAQPQHF
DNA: TGTGCCAGCAGTGTCCCAGCCCAGCCCCAGCATTTT

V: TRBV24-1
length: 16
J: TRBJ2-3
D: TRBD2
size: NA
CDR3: CATSDWGLAGGDTQYF
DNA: TGTGCCACCAGTGATTGGGGACTAGCGGGGGGAGATACGCAGTATTTT

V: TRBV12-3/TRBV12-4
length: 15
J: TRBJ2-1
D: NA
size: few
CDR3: CASSLASRTFGVEFF
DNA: TGTGCCAGCAGTTTAGCGTCCCGGACTTTTGGGGTTGAGTTCTTC

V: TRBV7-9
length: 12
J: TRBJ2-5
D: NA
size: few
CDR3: CAVGRGKETQYF
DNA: TGTGCCGTGGGCAGGGGTAAAGAGACCCAGTACTTC

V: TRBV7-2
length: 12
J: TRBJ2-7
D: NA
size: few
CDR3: CASSWGTYEQYF
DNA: TGTGCCAGCAGCTGGGGGACATACGAGCAGTACTTC

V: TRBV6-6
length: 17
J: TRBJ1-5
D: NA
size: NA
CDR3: CASSYAPQGPSNQPQHF
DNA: TGTGCCAGCAGTTATGCCCCACAGGGCCCAAGCAATCAGCCCCAGCATTTT

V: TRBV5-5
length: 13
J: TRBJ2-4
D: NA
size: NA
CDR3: CASSLGKAYIQYF
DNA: TGTGCCAGCAGCTTGGGAAAAGCTTACATTCAGTACTTC

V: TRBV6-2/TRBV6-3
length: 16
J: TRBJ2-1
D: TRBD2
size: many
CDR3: CASSTLPSGGAGEQFF
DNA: TGTGCCAGCAGTACCCTGCCCAGCGGGGGGGCAGGTGAGCAGTTCTTC

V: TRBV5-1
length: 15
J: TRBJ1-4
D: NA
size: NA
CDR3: CASSFTGPTNEKLFF
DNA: TGCGCCAGCAGCTTTACAGGGCCAACTAATGAAAAACTGTTTTTT

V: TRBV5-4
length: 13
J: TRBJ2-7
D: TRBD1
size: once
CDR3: CASTLDRSYEQYF
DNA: TGTGCCAGCACCTTGGACAGGTCCTACGAGCAGTACTTC

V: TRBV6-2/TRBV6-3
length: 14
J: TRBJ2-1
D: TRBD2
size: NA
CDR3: CASSVGGAGNEQFF
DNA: TGTGCCAGCAGTGTCGGGGGGGCCGGCAATGAGCAGTTCTTC

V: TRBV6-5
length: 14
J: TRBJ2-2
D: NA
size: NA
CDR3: CASMRGVPIGELFF
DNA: TGTGCCAGCATGCGCGGGGTCCCCATCGGGGAGCTGTTTTTT

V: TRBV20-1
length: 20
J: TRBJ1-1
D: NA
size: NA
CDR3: CSARDSAPNRVWRVNTEAFF
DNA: TGCAGTGCTAGAGATTCTGCCCCGAACAGGGTTTGGAGGGTGAACACTGAAGCTTTCTTT

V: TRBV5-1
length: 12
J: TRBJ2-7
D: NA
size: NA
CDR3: CASSAEGDEQYF
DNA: TGCGCCAGCAGCGCTGAGGGTGACGAGCAGTACTTC

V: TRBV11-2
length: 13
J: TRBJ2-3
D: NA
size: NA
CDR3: CASRGQPGDTQYF
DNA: TGTGCCAGCAGGGGTCAGCCGGGAGATACGCAGTATTTT

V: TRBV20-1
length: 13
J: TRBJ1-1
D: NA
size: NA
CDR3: CSAKWGGGTEAFF
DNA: TGCAGTGCAAAATGGGGCGGGGGCACTGAAGCTTTCTTT

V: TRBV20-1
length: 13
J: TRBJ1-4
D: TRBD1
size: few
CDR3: CSARQGAREKLFF
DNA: TGCAGTGCGCGGCAGGGGGCGCGAGAAAAACTGTTTTTT

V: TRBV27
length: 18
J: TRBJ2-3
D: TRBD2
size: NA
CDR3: CASSLSALAGGPTDTQYF
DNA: TGTGCCAGCAGTTTATCGGCTCTAGCGGGGGGGCCCACAGATACGCAGTATTTT

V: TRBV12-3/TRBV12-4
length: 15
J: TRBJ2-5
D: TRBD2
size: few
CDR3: CASSWAGGAKETQYF
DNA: TGTGCCAGCAGTTGGGCCGGGGGGGCAAAAGAGACCCAGTACTTC

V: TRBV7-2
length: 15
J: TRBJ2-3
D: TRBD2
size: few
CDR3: CASSGLAGPADTQYF
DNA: TGTGCCAGTTCGGGACTAGCGGGGCCCGCAGATACGCAGTATTTT

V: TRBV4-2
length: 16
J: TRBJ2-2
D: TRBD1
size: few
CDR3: CASSQGGTANTGELFF
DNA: TGTGCCAGCAGCCAAGGAGGGACAGCCAACACCGGGGAGCTGTTTTTT

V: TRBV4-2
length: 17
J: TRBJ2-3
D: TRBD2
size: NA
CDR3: CASSQELLAGGPGTQYF
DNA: TGTGCCAGCAGCCAGGAGTTACTAGCGGGGGGGCCAGGTACGCAGTATTTT

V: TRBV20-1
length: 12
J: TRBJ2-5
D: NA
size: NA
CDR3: CSAMGRAETQYF
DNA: TGCAGCGCCATGGGCCGGGCGGAGACCCAGTACTTC

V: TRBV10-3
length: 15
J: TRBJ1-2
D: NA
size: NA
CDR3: CATGGGPPGGYGYTF
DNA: TGTGCCACAGGAGGGGGACCCCCCGGTGGCTATGGCTACACCTTC

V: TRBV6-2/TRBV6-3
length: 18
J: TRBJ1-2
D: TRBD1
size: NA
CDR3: CASSYPSRDRGRYYGYTF
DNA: TGTGCCAGCAGTTACCCATCCCGGGACAGGGGGCGATACTATGGCTACACCTTC

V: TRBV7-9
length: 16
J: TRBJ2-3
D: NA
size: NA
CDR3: CASSSRPGIPGDTQYF
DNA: TGTGCCAGCAGCAGCCGTCCGGGAATCCCCGGAGATACGCAGTATTTT

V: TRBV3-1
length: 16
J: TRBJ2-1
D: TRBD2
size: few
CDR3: CASSQERGANYNEQFF
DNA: TGTGCCAGCAGCCAAGAGCGGGGGGCAAACTACAATGAGCAGTTCTTC

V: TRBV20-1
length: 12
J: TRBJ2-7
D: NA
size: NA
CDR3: CSAREPGREQYF
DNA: TGCAGTGCTAGGGAGCCAGGGAGGGAGCAGTACTTC

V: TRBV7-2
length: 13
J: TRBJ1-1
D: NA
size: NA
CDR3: CASSLNGGTEAFF
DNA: TGTGCCAGCAGCTTAAATGGGGGCACTGAAGCTTTCTTT

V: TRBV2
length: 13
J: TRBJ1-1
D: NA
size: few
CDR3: CASRLTWNTEAFF
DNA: TGTGCCAGCAGGCTGACCTGGAACACTGAAGCTTTCTTT

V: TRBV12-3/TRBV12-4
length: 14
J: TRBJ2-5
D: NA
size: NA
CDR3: CASNFGGFWETQYF
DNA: TGTGCCAGCAATTTCGGGGGATTTTGGGAGACCCAGTACTTC

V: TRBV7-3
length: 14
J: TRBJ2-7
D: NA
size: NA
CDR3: CASSLYARPYEQYF
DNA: TGTGCCAGCAGCTTGTACGCTAGGCCCTACGAGCAGTACTTC

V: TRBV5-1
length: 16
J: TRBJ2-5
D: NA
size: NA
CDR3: CASSLGGLRAQETQYF
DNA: TGCGCCAGCAGCTTGGGGGGTCTAAGGGCCCAAGAGACCCAGTACTTC

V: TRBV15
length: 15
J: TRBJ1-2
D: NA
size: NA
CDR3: CATSRDYTTNYGYTF
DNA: TGTGCCACCAGCAGAGATTATACCACTAACTATGGCTACACCTTC

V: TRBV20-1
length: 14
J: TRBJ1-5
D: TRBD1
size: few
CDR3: CSARQTGGYQPQHF
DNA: TGCAGTGCTAGACAAACAGGGGGCTATCAGCCCCAGCATTTT

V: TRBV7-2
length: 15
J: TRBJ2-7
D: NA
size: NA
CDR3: CASSPGPSRAYEQYF
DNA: TGTGCCAGCAGTCCAGGGCCAAGCAGGGCCTACGAGCAGTACTTC

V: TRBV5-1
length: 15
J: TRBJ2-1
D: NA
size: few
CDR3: CASGWTDYSYNEQFF
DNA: TGCGCCAGCGGATGGACTGACTATTCCTACAATGAGCAGTTCTTC

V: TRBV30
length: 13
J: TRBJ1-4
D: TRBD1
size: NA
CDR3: CAWTGTENEKLFF
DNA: TGTGCCTGGACCGGGACAGAGAATGAAAAACTGTTTTTT

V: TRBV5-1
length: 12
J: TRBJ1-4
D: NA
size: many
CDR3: CASSLDRGKLFF
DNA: TGCGCCAGCAGCTTGGATCGTGGCAAACTGTTTTTT

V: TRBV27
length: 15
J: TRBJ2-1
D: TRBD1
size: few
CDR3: CASRRQGALGNEQFF
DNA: TGTGCCAGCAGACGACAGGGGGCGCTTGGGAATGAGCAGTTCTTC

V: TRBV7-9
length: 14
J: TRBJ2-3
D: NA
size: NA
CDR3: CASSLSVESDTQYF
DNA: TGTGCCAGCAGCTTATCGGTGGAGTCAGATACGCAGTATTTT